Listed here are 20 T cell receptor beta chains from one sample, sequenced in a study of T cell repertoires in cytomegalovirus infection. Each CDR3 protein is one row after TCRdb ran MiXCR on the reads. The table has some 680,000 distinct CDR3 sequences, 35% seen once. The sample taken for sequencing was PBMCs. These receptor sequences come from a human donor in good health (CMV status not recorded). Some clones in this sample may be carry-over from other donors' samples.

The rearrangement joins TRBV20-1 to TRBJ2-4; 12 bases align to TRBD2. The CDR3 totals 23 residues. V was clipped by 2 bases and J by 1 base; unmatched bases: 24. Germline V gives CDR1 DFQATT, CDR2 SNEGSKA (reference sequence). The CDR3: CSARPTGTASGRGWGAAKNIQYF. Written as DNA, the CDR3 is TGCAGTGCTAGACCTACAGGGACGGCTAGCGGGAGGGGGTGGGGTGCGGCCAAAAACATTCAGTACTTC.

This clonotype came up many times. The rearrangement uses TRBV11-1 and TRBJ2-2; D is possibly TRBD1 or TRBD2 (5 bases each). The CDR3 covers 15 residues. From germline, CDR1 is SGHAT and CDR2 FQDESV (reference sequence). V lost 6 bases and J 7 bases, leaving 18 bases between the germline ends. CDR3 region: CASSPERGVGGELFF. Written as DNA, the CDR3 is TGTGCCAGCAGTCCCGAGAGGGGAGTTGGCGGGGAGCTGTTTTTT.

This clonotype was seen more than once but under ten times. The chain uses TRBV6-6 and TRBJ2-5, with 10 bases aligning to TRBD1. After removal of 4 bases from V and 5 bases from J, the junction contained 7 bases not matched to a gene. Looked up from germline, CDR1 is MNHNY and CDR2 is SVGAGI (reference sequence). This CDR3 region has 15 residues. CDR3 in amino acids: CASSFGLTGGETQYF. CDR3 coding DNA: TGTGCCAGCAGTTTTGGGCTGACAGGGGGCGAGACCCAGTACTTC.

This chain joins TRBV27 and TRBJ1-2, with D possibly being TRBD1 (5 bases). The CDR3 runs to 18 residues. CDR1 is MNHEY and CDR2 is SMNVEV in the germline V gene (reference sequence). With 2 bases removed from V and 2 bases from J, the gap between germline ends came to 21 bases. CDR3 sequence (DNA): TGTGCCAGCAGTTTACATGGTTTTGGCAGGGCTGTCAACTATGGCTACACCTTC. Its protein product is CASSLHGFGRAVNYGYTF.

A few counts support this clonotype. The CDR3 is CASSPFSGPNTGELFF. In DNA form, the CDR3 reads TGCGCCAGCAGTCCCTTTTCGGGACCGAACACCGGGGAGCTGTTTTTT. The chain recombines TRBV4-1 with TRBJ2-2, with D perhaps TRBD1 or TRBD2 (5 bases each). Germline V gene lookup returns CDR1 MGHRA and CDR2 YSYEKL. CDR3 length: 16 residues. V was shortened by 6 bases and J by 0 bases, with 14 bases between the two germline ends.

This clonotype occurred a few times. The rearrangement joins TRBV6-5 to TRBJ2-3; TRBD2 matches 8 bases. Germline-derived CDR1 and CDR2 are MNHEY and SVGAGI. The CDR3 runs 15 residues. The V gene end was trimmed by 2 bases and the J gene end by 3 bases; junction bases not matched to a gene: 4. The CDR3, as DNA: TGTGCCAGCAGTTACGACGGGGGGGTAACAGATACGCAGTATTTT. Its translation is CASSYDGGVTDTQYF.

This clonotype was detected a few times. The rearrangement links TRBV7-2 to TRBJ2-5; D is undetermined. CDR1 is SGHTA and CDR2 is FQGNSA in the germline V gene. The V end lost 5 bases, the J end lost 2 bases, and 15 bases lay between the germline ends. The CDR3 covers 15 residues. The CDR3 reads CASSRQVGYQETQYF. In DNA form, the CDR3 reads TGTGCCAGCAGCCGTCAGGTGGGGTATCAAGAGACCCAGTACTTC. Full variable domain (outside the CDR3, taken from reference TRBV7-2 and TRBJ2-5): GAGVSQSPSNKVTEKGKDVELRCDPISGHTALYWYRQSLGQGLEFLIYFQGNSAPDKSGLPSDRFSAERTGGSVSTLTIQRTQQEDSAVYLCASSRQVGYQETQYFGPGTRLLVL.

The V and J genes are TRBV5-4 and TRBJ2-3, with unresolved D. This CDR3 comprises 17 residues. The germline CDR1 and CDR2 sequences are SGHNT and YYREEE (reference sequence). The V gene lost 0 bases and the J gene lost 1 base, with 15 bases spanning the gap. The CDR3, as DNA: TGTGCCAGCAGCTTGGGTCCCGAGCTTGCCGGCACAGATACGCAGTATTTT. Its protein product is CASSLGPELAGTDTQYF.

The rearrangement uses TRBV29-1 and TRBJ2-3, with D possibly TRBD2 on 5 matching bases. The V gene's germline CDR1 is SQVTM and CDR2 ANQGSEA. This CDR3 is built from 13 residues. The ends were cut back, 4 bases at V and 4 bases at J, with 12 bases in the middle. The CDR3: CSVAPSGADTQYF. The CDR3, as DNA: TGCAGCGTTGCGCCGAGCGGTGCAGATACGCAGTATTTT.

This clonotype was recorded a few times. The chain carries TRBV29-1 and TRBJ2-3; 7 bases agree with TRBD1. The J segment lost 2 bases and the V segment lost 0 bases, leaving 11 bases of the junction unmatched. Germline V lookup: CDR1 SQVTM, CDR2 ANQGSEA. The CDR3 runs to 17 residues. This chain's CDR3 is CSVEDLIQTGTTDTQYF. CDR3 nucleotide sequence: TGCAGCGTTGAAGATCTTATCCAGACAGGGACCACAGATACGCAGTATTTT.

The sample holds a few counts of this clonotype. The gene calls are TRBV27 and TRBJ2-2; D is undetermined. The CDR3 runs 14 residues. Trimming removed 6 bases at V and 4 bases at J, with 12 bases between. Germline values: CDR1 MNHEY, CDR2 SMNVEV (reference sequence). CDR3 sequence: CASRTLDGTGELFF. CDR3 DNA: TGTGCCAGCAGAACCCTTGACGGCACCGGGGAGCTGTTTTTT.

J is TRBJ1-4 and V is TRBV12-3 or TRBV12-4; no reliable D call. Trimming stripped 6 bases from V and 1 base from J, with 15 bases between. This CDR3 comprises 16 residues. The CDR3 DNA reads TGTGCCAGCAGCTACTATGTCGTCCAAACTAATGAAAAACTGTTTTTT. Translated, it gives CASSYYVVQTNEKLFF.

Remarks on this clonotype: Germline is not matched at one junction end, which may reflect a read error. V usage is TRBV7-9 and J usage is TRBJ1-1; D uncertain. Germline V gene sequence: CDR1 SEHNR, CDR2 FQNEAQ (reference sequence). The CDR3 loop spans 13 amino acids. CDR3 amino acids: CASSLRRHTEAFF. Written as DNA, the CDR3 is TGTGCTAGCAGCCTGAGACGCCACACTGAAGCTTTCTTT.

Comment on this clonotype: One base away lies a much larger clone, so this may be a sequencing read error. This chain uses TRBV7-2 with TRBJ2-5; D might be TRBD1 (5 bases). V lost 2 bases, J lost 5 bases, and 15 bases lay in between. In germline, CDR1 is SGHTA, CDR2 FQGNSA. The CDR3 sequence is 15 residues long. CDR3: CASSLRRALLETQYF. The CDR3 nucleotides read TGTGCCAGCAGCTTACGCAGGGCCCTTTTGGAGACCCAGTACTTC.

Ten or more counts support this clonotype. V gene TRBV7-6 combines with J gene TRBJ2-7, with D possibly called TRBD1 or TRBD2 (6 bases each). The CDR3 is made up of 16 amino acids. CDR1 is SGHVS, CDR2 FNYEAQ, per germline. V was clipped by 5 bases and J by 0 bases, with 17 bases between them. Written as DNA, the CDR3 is TGTGCCAGCAGCCCAAGGGGGGACCAAAACTCCTACGAGCAGTACTTC. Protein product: CASSPRGDQNSYEQYF.

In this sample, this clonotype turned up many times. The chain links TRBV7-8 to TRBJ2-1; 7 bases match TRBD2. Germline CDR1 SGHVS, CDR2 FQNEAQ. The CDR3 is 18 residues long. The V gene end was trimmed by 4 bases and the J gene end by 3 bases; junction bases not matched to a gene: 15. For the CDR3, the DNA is TGTGCCAGCAGCTCGAGACTTCTAGGGCGGGGGTACTACAATGAGCAGTTCTTC. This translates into CASSSRLLGRGYYNEQFF.

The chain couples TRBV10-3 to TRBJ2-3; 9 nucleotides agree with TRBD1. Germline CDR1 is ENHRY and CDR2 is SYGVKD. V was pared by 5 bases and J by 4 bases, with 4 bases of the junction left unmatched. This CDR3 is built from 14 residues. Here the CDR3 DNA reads TGTGCCATCAGTACAGGGGGCATGGCAGATACGCAGTATTTT. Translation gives CAISTGGMADTQYF.

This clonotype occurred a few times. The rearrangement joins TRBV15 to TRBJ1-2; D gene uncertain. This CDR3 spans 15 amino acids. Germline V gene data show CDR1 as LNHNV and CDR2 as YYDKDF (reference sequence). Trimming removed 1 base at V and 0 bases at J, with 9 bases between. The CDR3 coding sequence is TGTGCCACCAGCAGAGGGAAAAGTTCTAACTATGGCTACACCTTC. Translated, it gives CATSRGKSSNYGYTF.

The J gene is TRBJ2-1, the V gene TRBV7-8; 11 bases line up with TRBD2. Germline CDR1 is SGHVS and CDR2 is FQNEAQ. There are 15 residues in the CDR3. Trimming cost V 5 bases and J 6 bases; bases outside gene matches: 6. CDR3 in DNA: TGTGCCAGCAGCCCCACTAGCGGGAGAAGCAATGAGCAGTTCTTC. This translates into CASSPTSGRSNEQFF.

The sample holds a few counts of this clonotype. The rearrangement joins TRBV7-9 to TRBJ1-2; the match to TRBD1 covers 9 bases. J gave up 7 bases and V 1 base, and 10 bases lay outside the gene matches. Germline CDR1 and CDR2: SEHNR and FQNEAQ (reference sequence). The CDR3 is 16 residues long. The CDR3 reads CASSLGAVGTGSGYTF. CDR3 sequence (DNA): TGTGCCAGCAGCTTAGGAGCAGTTGGGACAGGGAGTGGCTACACCTTC.